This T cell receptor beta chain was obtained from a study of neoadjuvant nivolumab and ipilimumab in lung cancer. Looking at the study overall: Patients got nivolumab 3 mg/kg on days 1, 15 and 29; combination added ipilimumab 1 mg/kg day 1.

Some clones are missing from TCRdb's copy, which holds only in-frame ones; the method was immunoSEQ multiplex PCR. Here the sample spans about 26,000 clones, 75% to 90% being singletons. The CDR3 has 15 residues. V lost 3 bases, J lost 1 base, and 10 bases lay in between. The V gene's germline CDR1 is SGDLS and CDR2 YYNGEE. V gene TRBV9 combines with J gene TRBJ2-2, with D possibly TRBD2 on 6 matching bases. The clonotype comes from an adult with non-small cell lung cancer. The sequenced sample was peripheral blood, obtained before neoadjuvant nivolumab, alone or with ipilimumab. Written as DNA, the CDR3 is TGTGCCAGCAGCGCTAGGGACTGGAACACCGGGGAGCTGTTTTTT. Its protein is CASSARDWNTGELFF.